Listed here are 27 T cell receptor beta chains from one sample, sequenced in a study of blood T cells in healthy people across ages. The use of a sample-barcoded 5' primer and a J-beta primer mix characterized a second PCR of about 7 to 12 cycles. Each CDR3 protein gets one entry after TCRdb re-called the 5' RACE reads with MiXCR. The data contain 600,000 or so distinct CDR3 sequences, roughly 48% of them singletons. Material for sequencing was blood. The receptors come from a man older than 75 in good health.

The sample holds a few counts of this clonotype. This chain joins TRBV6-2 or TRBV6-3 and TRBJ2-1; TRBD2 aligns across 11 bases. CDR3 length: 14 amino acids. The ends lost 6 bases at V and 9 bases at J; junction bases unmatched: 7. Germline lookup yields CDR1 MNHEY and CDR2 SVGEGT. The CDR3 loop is CASRSSGGAIEQFF. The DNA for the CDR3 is TGTGCCAGCAGAAGTAGCGGGGGGGCCATTGAGCAGTTCTTC.

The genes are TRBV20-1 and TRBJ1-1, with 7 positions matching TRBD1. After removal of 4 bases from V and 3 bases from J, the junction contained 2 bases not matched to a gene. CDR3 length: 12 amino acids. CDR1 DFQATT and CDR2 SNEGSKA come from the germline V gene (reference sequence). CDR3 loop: CSAKQGYTEAFF. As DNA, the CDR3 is TGCAGTGCTAAACAGGGGTACACTGAAGCTTTCTTT.

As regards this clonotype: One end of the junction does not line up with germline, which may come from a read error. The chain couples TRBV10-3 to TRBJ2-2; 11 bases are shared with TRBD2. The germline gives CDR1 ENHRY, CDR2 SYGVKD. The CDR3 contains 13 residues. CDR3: CASSGGDGGVLFF. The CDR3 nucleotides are TGTGCTAGTAGCGGGGGGGACGGCGGGGTGCTGTTTTTT.

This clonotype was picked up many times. Written as DNA, the CDR3 is TGTGCCAGCAGCGTCGGACGGGCAGTCTACCAAGAGACCCAGTACTTC. This sequence encodes CASSVGRAVYQETQYF. This chain connects TRBV9 to TRBJ2-5; no definite D call. The germline gives CDR1 SGDLS, CDR2 YYNGEE. Trimming removed 2 bases at V and 0 bases at J, with 14 bases between. There are 16 residues in the CDR3.

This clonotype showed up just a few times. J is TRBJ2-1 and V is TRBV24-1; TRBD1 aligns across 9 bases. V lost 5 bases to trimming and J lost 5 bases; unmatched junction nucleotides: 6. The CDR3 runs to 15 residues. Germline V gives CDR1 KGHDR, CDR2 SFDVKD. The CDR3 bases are TGTGCCACCAGTGCCTCGGACAGGGGACACAATGAGCAGTTCTTC. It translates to CATSASDRGHNEQFF.

The CDR3 sequence is CASDPGAVQGNEQFF. DNA of the CDR3: TGTGCCAGCGACCCGGGAGCGGTCCAGGGCAATGAGCAGTTCTTC. V gene TRBV2 combines with J gene TRBJ2-1; weak D call: TRBD2 (6 bases). The CDR3 consists of 15 residues. Germline V CDR1 and CDR2: SNHLY, FYNNEI. V was pared by 8 bases and J by 6 bases, with 20 bases between.

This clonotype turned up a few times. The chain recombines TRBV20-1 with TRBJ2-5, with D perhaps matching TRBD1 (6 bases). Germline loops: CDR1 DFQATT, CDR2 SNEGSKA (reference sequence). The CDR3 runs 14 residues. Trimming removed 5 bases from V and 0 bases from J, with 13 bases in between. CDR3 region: CSAPPGTNQETQYF. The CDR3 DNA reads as TGCAGTGCTCCCCCCGGGACAAACCAAGAGACCCAGTACTTC.

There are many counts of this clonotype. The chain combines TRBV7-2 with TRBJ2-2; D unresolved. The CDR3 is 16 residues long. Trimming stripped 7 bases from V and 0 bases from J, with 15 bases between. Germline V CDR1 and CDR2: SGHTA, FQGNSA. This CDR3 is CASNRRSLANTGELFF. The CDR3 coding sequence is TGTGCCAGCAACCGACGGTCTCTGGCGAACACCGGGGAGCTGTTTTTT.

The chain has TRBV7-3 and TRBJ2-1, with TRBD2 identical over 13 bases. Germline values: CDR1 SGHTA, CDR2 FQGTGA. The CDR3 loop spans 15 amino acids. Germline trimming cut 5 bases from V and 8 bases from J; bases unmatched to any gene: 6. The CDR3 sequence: CASSQRTSGGYEQFF. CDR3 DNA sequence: TGTGCCAGCAGCCAGAGGACTAGCGGGGGATATGAGCAGTTCTTC.

CDR3 sequence reads: CASSATGSSHQYF. CDR3 sequence (DNA): TGTGCCAGCAGCGCTACAGGGTCGAGTCATCAGTACTTC. This sequence joins TRBV7-6 and TRBJ2-7, with D maybe TRBD1 (6 bases). The ends were cut back, 5 bases at V and 10 bases at J, with 18 bases in the middle. The germline gives CDR1 SGHVS, CDR2 FNYEAQ. This CDR3 has 13 residues.

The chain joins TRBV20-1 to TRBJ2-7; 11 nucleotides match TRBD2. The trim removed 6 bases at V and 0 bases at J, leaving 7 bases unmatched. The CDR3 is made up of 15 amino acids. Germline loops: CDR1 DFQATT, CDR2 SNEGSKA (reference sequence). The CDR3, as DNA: TGCAGTGCCCGGGCGGGACTAGCGGTCTCCTACGAGCAGTACTTC. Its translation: CSARAGLAVSYEQYF.

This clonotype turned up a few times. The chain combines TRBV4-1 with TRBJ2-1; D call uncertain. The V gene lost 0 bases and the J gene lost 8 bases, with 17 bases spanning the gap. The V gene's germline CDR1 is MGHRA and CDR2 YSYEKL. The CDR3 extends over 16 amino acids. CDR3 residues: CASSQDGTALSYEQFF. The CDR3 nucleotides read TGCGCCAGCAGCCAAGACGGCACGGCCCTCTCCTATGAGCAGTTCTTC.

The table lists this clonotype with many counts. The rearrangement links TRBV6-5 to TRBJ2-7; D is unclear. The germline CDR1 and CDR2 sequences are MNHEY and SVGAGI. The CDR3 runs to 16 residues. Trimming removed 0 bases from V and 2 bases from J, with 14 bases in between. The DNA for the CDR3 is TGTGCCAGCAGTTACTCGCCCCGCATCACGACCTACGAGCAGTACTTC. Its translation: CASSYSPRITTYEQYF.

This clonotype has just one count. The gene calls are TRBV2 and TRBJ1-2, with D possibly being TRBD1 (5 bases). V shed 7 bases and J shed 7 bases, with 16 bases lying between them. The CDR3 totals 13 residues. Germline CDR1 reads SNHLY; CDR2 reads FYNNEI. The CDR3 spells CASIREGLGGYTF. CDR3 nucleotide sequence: TGTGCCAGCATCAGGGAAGGCTTAGGTGGCTACACCTTC.

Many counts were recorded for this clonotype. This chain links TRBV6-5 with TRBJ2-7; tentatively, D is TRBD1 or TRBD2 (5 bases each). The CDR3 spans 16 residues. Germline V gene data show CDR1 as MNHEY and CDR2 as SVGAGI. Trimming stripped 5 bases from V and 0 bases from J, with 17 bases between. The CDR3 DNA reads TGTGCCAGCAGTCTGATACGGGGACGGGGCTCCTACGAGCAGTACTTC. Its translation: CASSLIRGRGSYEQYF.

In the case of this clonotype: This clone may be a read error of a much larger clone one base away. CDR3 in amino acids: CASSCLERSEQYF. CDR3 DNA: TGTGCCAGCAGTTGCCTGGAAAGATCCGAGCAGTACTTC. The chain links TRBV6-5 to TRBJ2-5, with no clear D. The J call is in doubt because the DNA end fits TRBJ2-7 better. CDR3 length equals 13 residues. From germline, CDR1 is MNHEY and CDR2 SVGAGI.

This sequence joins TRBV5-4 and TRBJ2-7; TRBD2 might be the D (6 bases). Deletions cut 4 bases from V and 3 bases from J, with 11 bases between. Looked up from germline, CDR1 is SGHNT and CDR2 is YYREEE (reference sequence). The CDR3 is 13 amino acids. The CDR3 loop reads CASSTDYGYEQYF. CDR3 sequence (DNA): TGTGCCAGCAGCACGGACTATGGCTACGAGCAGTACTTC. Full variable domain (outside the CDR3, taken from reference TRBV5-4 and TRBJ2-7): ETGVTQSPTHLIKTRGQQVTLRCSSQSGHNTVSWYQQALGQGPQFIFQYYREEENGRGNFPPRFSGLQFPNYSSELNVNALELDDSALYLCASSTDYGYEQYFGPGTRLTVT.

The CDR3 bases are TGTGCCAGCAGCGCTCCGGGACAGGGGTTTGGCTACACCTTC. Translating it yields CASSAPGQGFGYTF. This chain connects TRBV6-2 or TRBV6-3 to TRBJ1-2; the match to TRBD1 covers 10 bases. Germline V gives CDR1 MNHEY, CDR2 SVGEGT. With 6 bases clipped from V and 7 bases from J, the junction kept 8 bases outside the gene matches. The CDR3 loop spans 14 amino acids.

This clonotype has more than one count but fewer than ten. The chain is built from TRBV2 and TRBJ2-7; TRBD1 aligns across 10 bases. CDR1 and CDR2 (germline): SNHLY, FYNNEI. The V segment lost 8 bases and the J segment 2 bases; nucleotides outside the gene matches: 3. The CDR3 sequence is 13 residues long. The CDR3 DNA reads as TGTGCCAGCTTCGGGACAGGGGCCTACGAGCAGTACTTC. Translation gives CASFGTGAYEQYF.

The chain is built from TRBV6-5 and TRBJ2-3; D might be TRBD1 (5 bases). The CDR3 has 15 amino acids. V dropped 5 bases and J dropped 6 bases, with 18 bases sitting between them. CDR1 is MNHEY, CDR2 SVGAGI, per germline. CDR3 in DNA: TGTGCCAGCAGTCCCACAGGAATGGGCATGGATACGCAGTATTTT. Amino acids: CASSPTGMGMDTQYF.

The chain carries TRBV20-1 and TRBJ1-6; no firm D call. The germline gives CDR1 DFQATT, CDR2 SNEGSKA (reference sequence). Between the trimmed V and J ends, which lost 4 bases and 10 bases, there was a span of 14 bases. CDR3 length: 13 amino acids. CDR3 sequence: CSAMIGLGSPLHF. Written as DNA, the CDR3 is TGCAGTGCTATGATTGGGTTAGGGTCACCCCTCCACTTT.

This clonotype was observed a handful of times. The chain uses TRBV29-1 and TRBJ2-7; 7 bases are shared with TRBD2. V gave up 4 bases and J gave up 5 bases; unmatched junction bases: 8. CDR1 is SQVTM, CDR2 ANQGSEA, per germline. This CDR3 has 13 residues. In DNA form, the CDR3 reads TGCAGCGTTGGGAGGGACTATGCGGACGAGCAGTACTTC. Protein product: CSVGRDYADEQYF.

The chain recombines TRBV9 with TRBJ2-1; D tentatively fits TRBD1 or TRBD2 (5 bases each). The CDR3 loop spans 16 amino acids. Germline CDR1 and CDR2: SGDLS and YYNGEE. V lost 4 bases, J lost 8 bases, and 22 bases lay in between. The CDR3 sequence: CASSPRVAGLGDEQFF. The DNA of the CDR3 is TGTGCCAGCAGCCCCAGGGTCGCAGGACTCGGCGATGAGCAGTTCTTC.

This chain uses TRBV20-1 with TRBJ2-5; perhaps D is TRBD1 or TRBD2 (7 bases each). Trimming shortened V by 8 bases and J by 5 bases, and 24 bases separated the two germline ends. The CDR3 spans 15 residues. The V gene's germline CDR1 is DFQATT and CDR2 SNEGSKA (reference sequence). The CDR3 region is CSHRVSRGGQETQYF. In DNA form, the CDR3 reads TGCAGTCATCGGGTTAGCAGGGGGGGGCAGGAGACCCAGTACTTC.

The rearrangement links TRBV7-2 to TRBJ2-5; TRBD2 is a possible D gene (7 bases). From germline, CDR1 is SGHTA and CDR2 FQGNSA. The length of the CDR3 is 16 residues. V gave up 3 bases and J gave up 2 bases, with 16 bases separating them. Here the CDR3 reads CASSLGMAGAQETQYF. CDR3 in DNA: TGTGCCAGCAGCTTGGGTATGGCGGGGGCTCAAGAGACCCAGTACTTC.

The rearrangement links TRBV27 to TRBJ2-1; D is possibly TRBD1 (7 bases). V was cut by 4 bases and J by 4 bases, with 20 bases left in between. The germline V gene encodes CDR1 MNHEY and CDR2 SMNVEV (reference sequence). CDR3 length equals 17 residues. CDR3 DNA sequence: TGTGCCAGCAGTTCGGAGGGTCCGAGACAGGGATACAATGAGCAGTTCTTC. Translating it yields CASSSEGPRQGYNEQFF.

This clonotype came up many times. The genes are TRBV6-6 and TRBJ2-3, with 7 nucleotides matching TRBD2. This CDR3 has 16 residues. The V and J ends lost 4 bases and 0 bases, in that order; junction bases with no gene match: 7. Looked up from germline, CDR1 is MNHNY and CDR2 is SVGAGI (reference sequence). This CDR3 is CASSSGLIPSTDTQYF. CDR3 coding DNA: TGTGCCAGCAGTTCGGGACTAATTCCTAGCACAGATACGCAGTATTTT.